The following is a T cell receptor beta chain sequence with its context. The clone's antigen remains unknown. No base quality values were provided; no much bigger clone lies one nucleotide off. Patients with autoimmune disease history or receiving systemic immunosuppression were excluded from the trial. Peripheral blood for TCR sequencing was collected from all dose cohorts at baseline, on cycle 4 day 1, and on cycle 7 day 1. The samples were drawn from a first-in-human, open-label, multicenter phase I dose-escalation trial of ivuxolimab. Adults with locally advanced or metastatic head and neck squamous cell, hepatocellular, melanoma or renal cell carcinoma were enrolled in the trial. Before TCR sequencing, CD4+ T cells and CD8+ T cells from peripheral blood were sorted into separate populations. This entry is derived from a study of OX40 agonist ivuxolimab in advanced cancers. With regard to the full study: Ivuxolimab, which targeted the costimulatory receptor OX40 (CD134), was an agonistic, fully human IgG2 monoclonal antibody. Intravenous ivuxolimab was administered to patients every 2 weeks at six dose levels: 0.01, 0.1, 0.3, 1.5, 3 and 10 mg/kg. Among the roughly 52 dose-escalation patients, 19 had hepatocellular carcinoma, roughly 15 melanoma, 9 renal cell carcinoma and 9 head and neck cancer. The dose-escalation cohort was about 83% male with a mean age of approximately 59 years, ranging from roughly 23 to 90. Prior anti-PD-1, anti-PD-L1 or anti-CTLA-4 therapy was permitted, and checkpoint inhibitors had been received by about 37% of dose-escalation patients. Partial responses occurred in three dose-escalation patients, of whom one had hepatocellular carcinoma and two had cutaneous melanoma. Peripheral TCRbeta sequencing aimed to test whether ivuxolimab altered TCR sequence diversity and caused clonal T-cell expansion. The paper reports the monotherapy dose-escalation portion (N of about 54 patients) of the phase I ivuxolimab trial. Study-level results and caveats: Low levels of normalized T-cell clonal expansion were also seen in some patients who did not respond. Antigen specificity was not determined for the clonally expanded peripheral T cells. Partial responders in the 0.1-3.0 mg/kg groups had among the lowest normalized peripheral clonal expansion, especially among CD8+ T cells. At doses of 0.1 to 3.0 mg/kg, clonal expansion of both CD4+ and CD8+ T cells in blood was seen between baseline and week 6. After ivuxolimab, expanded clones were on average more numerous among CD8+ T cells than among CD4+ T cells.

Genomic DNA was extracted from sorted cells for sequencing of the TCRbeta CDR3 region. TCRbeta CDR3 regions were sequenced using the immunoSEQ Assay. TCRdb re-hosts the immuneACCESS table, in-frame sequences only. Its copies lack some clones; in the studies checked, an unresolved V gene accounts for under half of them, and the cause for the rest is not known. In all, the sample holds under 95,000 clones, and more than 75% of those were seen once. The top ten clones comprise approximately 2.6% of the sample. V loses 4 bases, J loses 3 bases, and the germline ends lie 9 bases apart. There are 13 amino acids in the CDR3, from cysteine to phenylalanine inclusive. Just the 39-base CDR3 DNA is kept, in frame starting at base 1. CDR1 and CDR2 (SGHDN, FVKESK) derive from the germline V gene.

The chain is made from TRBV14 and TRBJ1-2; perhaps TRBD1 is the D gene, with 5 bases matching. The clonotype originates from an adult with an advanced solid tumor such as melanoma, head and neck, liver or kidney cancer. The sequencing used CD4+ or CD8+ T cells sorted from blood, collected in a trial of the OX40 agonist ivuxolimab. The nucleotides are TGTGCCAGCAGCCGGGGACTGTACTATGGCTACACCTTC. Its translation reads: CASSRGLYYGYTF.